This T cell receptor (beta chain) was captured by sequencing in a study of shared clonotypes between healthy human individuals (dated by TCRdb to 2018 to 2021). Background for the entire study: A couple of women and a few men aged 18 to 49 years were included in the cohort. To estimate repertoire size and how much clonotype sharing occurs between individuals, the study deeply sequenced the blood TCR repertoires of about five healthy adults. To increase sequencing depth and limit assay-specific biases, TCR repertoire library preparation and sequencing were carried out by different laboratories using diverse techniques. Per donor, leukapheresis produced somewhere between about 0.85 and 8.9 billion PBMCs. The paper's findings and limits, for the study overall: Pairwise subsampling led to the expectation that sequencing depth would affect the degree of clonotype sharing among donors. Sampling was restricted to blood, and TCR repertoires in tissue are likely to differ from TCR repertoires in blood. The small number of donors limited the genetic and exposure-history diversity represented.

TCR CDR3 regions were amplified from genomic DNA by multiplex PCR using the deep immunoSEQ assay. Extracted genomic DNA from each cell subset was spread evenly across all wells of several immunoSEQ 96-well plates, with each plate serving as a replicate. Each replicate PCR for unsorted PBMC received 250 to 300 ng genomic DNA, equal to about 30,000 T cell genomes. Genomic DNA from unsorted PBMC was sequenced over ten immunoSEQ deep assay plates. The purified libraries were quantified using a Qubit 3.0 fluorometer, sized with a Bioanalyzer 2100, and then quantified again using the KAPA Library Quantification kit. Each immunoSEQ 96-well plate was sequenced on its own single-read 150-cycle Illumina NextSeq 550 flow cell. Regarding the original processing steps: Because the immunoSEQ output included only junctional sequences and no quality scores, the filtering could not be the same as the filtering used for full-length reads. To assign V/J genes and CDR3, sequences were annotated against IMGT germline references using PyIR, a Python wrapper for IgBLAST v1.9. Any read was removed if the V/J assignment was weak (E-value above 1e-6), the CDR3 was missing, or the read contained stop codons, out-of-frame junctions, or ambiguous translated residues. V3J clonotypes were defined as sequences sharing an identical inferred V gene, J gene, and CDR3 amino acid sequence. The percentage overlap between two repertoires was calculated by dividing the number of shared unique clonotypes by the size of the smaller repertoire. Repertoire richness was assessed with RTK rarefaction, the Chao1 estimator, and Recon v2.1 estimates of unobserved clonotypes. TCRdb took this table from immuneACCESS and kept in-frame rearrangements with V and J called. Such tables lack part of the clones; where checked against another copy, unresolved V genes explain under half of the gap, and the rest is unexplained. V and J calls and clone size come straight from that table; D and trimming were deduced from the DNA. In all, the sample holds roughly 500,000 clones, and about four fifths of those were seen once. In total, the top ten clones hold 13% of the sample.

Donors were healthy HIV-negative adults with no recently reported acute infections or vaccinations. All donors were Caucasian adults living in Nashville, Tennessee, USA. For unsorted samples, 80 million to 100 million PBMCs were counted, and genomic DNA was extracted using the QIAamp DNA Blood Mini kit. After blood collection by leukapheresis, PBMCs were isolated using Ficoll-Histopaque density gradient centrifugation and then cryopreserved in the vapor phase of liquid nitrogen. Based on the germline V gene, the CDR1 and CDR2 sequences are SGHTS and YDEGEE. From cysteine to phenylalanine, the CDR3 is 17 amino acids long. Only CDR3 DNA remains: 51 bases, in frame from the first base. The germline ends are 19 bases apart after V is trimmed by 0 bases and J by 3 bases. As regards this clone: Its recognized antigen is unknown. Nothing much larger sits one base from this clone, and base qualities are not available.

Sequences were obtained from PBMCs. The origin of this receptor is a woman in her forties in good health. Some clones in this sample may be carry-over from other donors' samples. The chain links TRBV5-8 with TRBJ2-7; TRBD2 is a possible D gene, resting on 5 matching bases. The DNA reads as follows: TGTGCCAGCAGCTTGGTAGCGTTCCTCGGACTCAACTACGAGCAGTACTTC. It is translated as CASSLVAFLGLNYEQYF.